This is a list of T cell receptor beta chains from one sample in a study of T cell responses to AZD1222 COVID-19 vaccine. The table came from immunoSEQ multiplex PCR; TCRdb's copy has only in-frame clones and leaves some out. This sample carries some 86,000 clones, 80% of them seen once, and the ten largest clones take roughly a fifth. Source: peripheral blood, taken on day 0 of AZD1222 vaccination. These receptors came from an adult in good health. The CDR3 runs from the conserved cysteine through the conserved F or W. Fields, in order: D gene, clone size, J gene, V gene, CDR3 DNA, CDR3 protein. A D gene is named only where the DNA matches it firmly. Some rows mark clone size as missing; the rest say once, few, many or name a class of expanded clone.

d_gene: -; abundance: -; j_gene: TRBJ1-1; v_gene: TRBV19; CDR3nt: TGTGCCAGTAGTATGTTGGACACTGAAGCTTTCTTT; CDR3aa: CASSMLDTEAFF
d_gene: TRBD2; abundance: -; j_gene: TRBJ2-3; v_gene: TRBV5-1; CDR3nt: TGCGCCAGTTCGGGACTAGCGCACAGCACAGATACGCAGTATTTT; CDR3aa: CASSGLAHSTDTQYF
d_gene: TRBD2; abundance: -; j_gene: TRBJ2-7; v_gene: TRBV7-8; CDR3nt: TGTGCCAGCAGCTCCACTGGACTAGCGGGGTACGAGCAGTACTTC; CDR3aa: CASSSTGLAGYEQYF
d_gene: TRBD1; abundance: -; j_gene: TRBJ2-7; v_gene: TRBV2; CDR3nt: TGTGCCAGCCTCCGGGACAGGAACTACGAGCAGTACTTC; CDR3aa: CASLRDRNYEQYF
d_gene: TRBD1; abundance: few; j_gene: TRBJ2-5; v_gene: TRBV24-1; CDR3nt: TGTGCCACCAGCAAAACAGGGGACGAGACCCAGTACTTC; CDR3aa: CATSKTGDETQYF
d_gene: TRBD1; abundance: -; j_gene: TRBJ2-6; v_gene: TRBV7-9; CDR3nt: TGTGCCAGCAGCTTAGGGGACAGGGAAGAAGACGTCCTGACTTTC; CDR3aa: CASSLGDREEDVLTF
d_gene: TRBD2; abundance: -; j_gene: TRBJ2-5; v_gene: TRBV10-3; CDR3nt: TGTGCCATCGCCTCCGGGACTAGCGGCGGGACCCAGTACTTC; CDR3aa: CAIASGTSGGTQYF
d_gene: -; abundance: -; j_gene: TRBJ1-5; v_gene: TRBV6-1; CDR3nt: TGTGCCAGCAGTGACCTACAGAATCAGCCCCAGCATTTT; CDR3aa: CASSDLQNQPQHF
d_gene: -; abundance: once; j_gene: TRBJ2-5; v_gene: TRBV12-3/TRBV12-4; CDR3nt: TGTGCCAGCAGTCGACAGATACAAGAGACCCAGTACTTC; CDR3aa: CASSRQIQETQYF
d_gene: -; abundance: -; j_gene: TRBJ2-1; v_gene: TRBV28; CDR3nt: TGTGCCAGCAGTCCGGGGGCTTCCCCCCCCGAGTTCTTC; CDR3aa: CASSPGASPPEFF
d_gene: -; abundance: -; j_gene: TRBJ2-7; v_gene: TRBV19; CDR3nt: TGTGCCAGTAGTCTAAACTGGGGGGCCGAGCAGTACTTC; CDR3aa: CASSLNWGAEQYF
d_gene: -; abundance: -; j_gene: TRBJ1-2; v_gene: TRBV6-2/TRBV6-3; CDR3nt: TGTGCCAGCAGTCGGGCCTCATATGGCTACACCTTC; CDR3aa: CASSRASYGYTF